The 24 T cell receptor beta chains below were found in one sample sequenced in a study of T-cell reconstitution after alpha-beta-depleted transplantation in children (dated by TCRdb to the mid-2010s). The library relied on PCR. Sequencing was performed on an Illumina HiSeq 2500. Molecular barcoding was employed in the preparation of TCR libraries, with unique molecular identifiers being used to normalize TCRbeta repertoire quantification. TCRdb passed the public sequencing reads through fastp at Q25 and MiXCR, retaining productive beta sequences. Every entry covers one CDR3 protein and lists the most common genes and DNA from its rows. In all, the sample holds 200,000 or so distinct CDR3 sequences, and 5.5% to 7% of those were seen once. Clones ranked in the top ten supply 4.5% to 5.5% of the sample. The treatment or condition label of this sample denotes: allogeneic hematopoietic cell transplantation with graft depleted of TCRalphabeta T cells and CD19 B cells.

The source was PBMCs, collected before TCRalphabeta/CD19-depleted stem cell transplant. These receptors came from a girl under two years old with combined immunodeficiency, due to receive a stem cell transplant.

This clonotype showed up many times. This chain connects TRBV6-5 to TRBJ2-7, with D perhaps being TRBD1 or TRBD2 (6 bases each). This CDR3 has 14 amino acids. V lost 0 bases and J lost 5, with 11 bases in between. Germline CDR1 MNHEY, CDR2 SVGAGI. The CDR3 loop is CASSYSGGGNEQYF. CDR3 nucleotide sequence: TGTGCCAGCAGTTACTCAGGGGGAGGTAACGAGCAGTACTTC.

At least ten counts were recorded for this clonotype. This chain uses TRBV13 with TRBJ2-7, with D possibly matching TRBD2 (5 bases). This CDR3 has 13 residues. The germline V gene encodes CDR1 PRHDT and CDR2 FYEKMQ (reference sequence). V lost 0 bases, J lost 7 bases, and 10 bases lay in between. CDR3 DNA: TGTGCCAGCAGCTTAGGCAGTCCGGGAGAGCAGTACTTC. It yields the protein CASSLGSPGEQYF.

The gene calls are TRBV5-1 and TRBJ2-7; D is uncertain. The germline gives CDR1 SGHRS, CDR2 YFSETQ. The CDR3 has 16 amino acids. V was trimmed by 3 bases and J by 7 bases, leaving 23 bases between them. In DNA form, the CDR3 reads TGCGCCAGCAGCTGGGCACACGGGTCCCCCCCAAAGGAGCAGTACTTC. It yields the protein CASSWAHGSPPKEQYF.

This clonotype has a count of ten or more. The rearrangement links TRBV20-1 to TRBJ2-1; 8 bases match TRBD2. The CDR3 length is 14 residues. CDR1 and CDR2 (germline): DFQATT, SNEGSKA (reference sequence). J gave up 2 bases and V 2 bases, and 2 bases lay outside the gene matches. CDR3 coding DNA: TGCAGTGCTAGAAACGGGAGGGCCTACAATGAGCAGTTCTTC. Amino acids: CSARNGRAYNEQFF.

This clonotype has ten or more counts. The chain links TRBV11-2 to TRBJ2-2, with D perhaps TRBD2 (5 bases). The CDR3 loop spans 13 amino acids. V dropped 3 bases and J dropped 7 bases, with 9 bases sitting between them. Germline CDR1 is SGHAT and CDR2 is FQNNGV. The CDR3 reads CASSLTTYGELFF. The CDR3 DNA reads as TGTGCCAGCAGCTTGACTACTTACGGGGAGCTGTTTTTT.

This clonotype has ten or more counts. The rearrangement links TRBV4-3 to TRBJ1-2; D unclear. V was trimmed by 1 base and J by 6 bases, leaving 9 bases between them. Germline V gene lookup returns CDR1 LGHNA and CDR2 YSLEER. The CDR3 consists of 13 residues. CDR3 residues: CASSQALLNGYTF. CDR3 sequence (DNA): TGCGCCAGCAGCCAAGCTCTTTTAAATGGCTACACCTTC.

This clonotype has a count of ten or more. This rearrangement joins TRBV7-2 to TRBJ2-5, with a weak D call TRBD2 (6 bases). This CDR3 is built from 16 residues. V shed 3 bases and J shed 1 base, with 15 bases lying between them. Germline assignment: CDR1 SGHTA and CDR2 FQGNSA. DNA for the CDR3: TGTGCCAGCAGCTTTCGGCGGCGGGGATTCCAAGAGACCCAGTACTTC. It codes for CASSFRRRGFQETQYF.

This clonotype was detected ten times or more. The chain has TRBV4-3 and TRBJ2-7; TRBD2 matches 14 bases. This CDR3 is 16 amino acids long. Germline-derived CDR1 and CDR2 are LGHNA and YSLEER. After removal of 4 bases from V and 9 bases from J, the junction contained 11 bases not matched to a gene. The CDR3 here is CASSLYPGLAGEGQYF. CDR3 in DNA: TGCGCCAGCAGCCTCTATCCGGGACTAGCGGGAGAGGGGCAGTACTTC.

Many counts were recorded for this clonotype. The rearrangement links TRBV2 to TRBJ2-2; D gene ambiguous. Trimming stripped 11 bases from V and 4 bases from J, with 17 bases between. The CDR3 is made up of 14 amino acids. The germline CDR1 and CDR2 sequences are SNHLY and FYNNEI. The chain's CDR3 is CAGGEGIGTGELFF. The DNA of the CDR3 is TGTGCCGGCGGCGAAGGTATCGGCACCGGGGAGCTGTTTTTT.

This clonotype was detected ten times or more. V gene TRBV5-6 combines with J gene TRBJ2-7, with 7 bases lining up with TRBD1. J was trimmed by 4 bases and V by 3 bases; bases with no gene match: 10. This CDR3 comprises 15 residues. Germline V gives CDR1 SGHDT, CDR2 YYEEEE. CDR3 DNA sequence: TGTGCCAGCAGCTACTCCGGGACAGCATTTTACGAGCAGTACTTC. The encoded protein is CASSYSGTAFYEQYF. The complete variable domain, with remaining parts taken from reference TRBV5-6 and TRBJ2-7, reads DAGVTQSPTHLIKTRGQQVTLRCSPKSGHDTVSWYQQALGQGPQFIFQYYEEEERQRGNFPDRFSGHQFPNYSSELNVNALLLGDSALYLCASSYSGTAFYEQYFGPGTRLTVT.

DNA for the CDR3: TGTGCCACCAGCAGACGCCGGGACACAGATACGCAGTATTTT. This encodes CATSRRRDTDTQYF. The V call is TRBV15, the J call TRBJ2-3, with D perhaps matching TRBD2 (5 bases). CDR1 and CDR2 from the germline V gene are LNHNV and YYDKDF (reference sequence). Trimming took 2 bases from V and 2 from J, leaving 8 bases between them. The CDR3 runs to 14 residues.

There are many counts of this clonotype. The chain has TRBV10-2 and TRBJ2-5, with D unclear. This CDR3 spans 15 amino acids. Germline CDR1 is WSHSY and CDR2 is SAAADI. Trimming took off 5 bases at V and 3 bases at J, with 16 bases between the two ends. The CDR3 region is CASSNFGRPKETQYF. In nucleotides, the CDR3 is TGCGCCAGCAGTAACTTCGGCAGGCCGAAAGAGACCCAGTACTTC.

This clonotype was counted ten times or more. This sequence joins TRBV21-1 and TRBJ2-2; the D call of TRBD1 is as the table states it, not checked on the DNA. TRBV21-1 is a pseudogene segment. CDR3 size: 18 residues. The DNA of the CDR3 is TGTGCCAGCACCCCTTACCCGGGATTGAGGTTAGACACCGGGGAGCTGTTTTTT. Encoded protein: CASTPYPGLRLDTGELFF.

The table lists this clonotype with many counts. The J gene is TRBJ2-1, the V gene TRBV12-3 or TRBV12-4; D uncertain. The V and J ends lost 6 bases and 6 bases respectively, with 12 bases between them. The CDR3 has 13 amino acids. The CDR3 reads CASSNAPVNEQFF. CDR3 sequence (DNA): TGTGCCAGCAGCAACGCGCCCGTCAATGAGCAGTTCTTC.

This clonotype occurred many times. The chain employs TRBV27 and TRBJ1-2, with D perhaps TRBD1 (5 bases). Trimming cost V 4 bases and J 2 bases, with 11 bases left between them. Germline loops: CDR1 MNHEY, CDR2 SMNVEV (reference sequence). The length of the CDR3 is 14 residues. As DNA, the CDR3 is TGTGCCAGCAGTTCCCAGGGCCTCAACTATGGCTACACCTTC. It codes for CASSSQGLNYGYTF.

This clonotype was found many times. The CDR3 loop is CASSSRDTYLGTEAFF. The CDR3 DNA follows: TGTGCCAGCAGCTCCCGGGACACCTACTTGGGCACTGAAGCTTTCTTT. V usage is TRBV7-2 and J usage is TRBJ1-1; maybe TRBD1 (6 bases). Germline values: CDR1 SGHTA, CDR2 FQGNSA. The CDR3 runs 16 residues. The V end lost 4 bases, the J end lost 4 bases, and 19 bases lay between the germline ends.

This clonotype was seen at least ten times. The chain combines TRBV20-1 with TRBJ1-1, with 9 positions matching TRBD1. In germline, CDR1 is DFQATT, CDR2 SNEGSKA (reference sequence). The ends lost 0 bases at V and 5 bases at J; junction bases unmatched: 10. CDR3 length equals 16 residues. This CDR3 is CSARDRYRGLETEAFF. The CDR3 bases are TGCAGTGCTAGAGATCGATACAGGGGGCTAGAAACTGAAGCTTTCTTT.

This clonotype was recorded many times. The J gene is TRBJ2-7, the V gene TRBV19; perhaps TRBD1 as D (6 bases). V dropped 7 bases and J dropped 3 bases, with 19 bases sitting between them. Germline CDR1 is LNHDA and CDR2 is SQIVND (reference sequence). The CDR3 runs 15 residues. The CDR3 nucleotides read TGTGCCAGTAACCCCTCGGCAGGGGAAAGCTACGAGCAGTACTTC. Its translation is CASNPSAGESYEQYF.

This clonotype was recorded many times. The chain employs TRBV29-1 and TRBJ1-2, with D hard to call. The CDR3 is made up of 14 amino acids. V gave up 6 bases and J gave up 1 base, with 15 bases separating them. Germline CDR1 reads SQVTM; CDR2 reads ANQGSEA. The CDR3 sequence: CSVPVIAGNYGYTF. CDR3 in DNA: TGCAGCGTCCCCGTGATAGCGGGTAACTATGGCTACACCTTC.

V usage is TRBV3-1 and J usage is TRBJ2-2; no definite D call. V lost 1 base and J 4 bases, leaving 13 bases between the germline ends. This CDR3 comprises 16 residues. CDR1 is LGHDT and CDR2 is YNNKEL in the germline V gene (reference sequence). The CDR3 loop is CASSQGDPLFTGELFF. DNA for the CDR3: TGTGCCAGCAGCCAAGGAGACCCTCTCTTCACCGGGGAGCTGTTTTTT.

At least ten counts were recorded for this clonotype. The genes are TRBV7-2 and TRBJ1-1; D gene ambiguous. The germline CDR1 and CDR2 sequences are SGHTA and FQGNSA. Trimming took 4 bases from V and 3 from J, leaving 3 bases between them. The CDR3 spans 11 residues. As DNA, the CDR3 is TGTGCCAGCAGCTCTTACACTGAAGCTTTCTTT. Translating gives CASSSYTEAFF.

This clonotype showed up many times. The CDR3 spells CASSLAGYKNIQYF. The CDR3 DNA is TGTGCCAGCAGCTTGGCGGGATACAAAAACATTCAGTACTTC. The chain carries TRBV5-6 and TRBJ2-4; D might be TRBD2 (5 bases). V was cut by 0 bases and J by 3 bases, with 7 bases left in between. The CDR3 consists of 14 residues. Germline assignment: CDR1 SGHDT and CDR2 YYEEEE.

This clonotype was recorded at least ten times. The J gene is TRBJ2-6, the V gene TRBV29-1, with D possibly matching TRBD1 (6 bases). Per germline, CDR1 SQVTM and CDR2 ANQGSEA. This CDR3 contains 16 residues. Between the trimmed V and J ends, which lost 8 bases and 4 bases, there was a span of 21 bases. The CDR3: CSSLGATGSGANVLTF. CDR3 DNA sequence: TGCAGCTCGTTGGGGGCAACAGGGAGCGGGGCCAACGTCCTGACTTTC.

This clonotype was counted many times. The rearrangement links TRBV9 to TRBJ1-2; D is undetermined. CDR3 length equals 15 residues. Germline V lookup: CDR1 SGDLS, CDR2 YYNGEE. Between the trimmed V and J ends, which lost 3 bases and 4 bases, there was a span of 16 bases. For the CDR3, the DNA is TGTGCCAGCAGCGGGCAAGGCGGGCTGGTCTATGGCTACACCTTC. It codes for CASSGQGGLVYGYTF.